Listed here is a single T cell receptor (beta chain). Sequenced by immunoSEQ multiplex PCR; TCRdb stores in-frame clones only, minus some. The sample holds tens of thousands of clones, 91% seen once. The data derive from a study of technical replicates of blood from several donors. V dropped 5 bases and J dropped 1 base, with 20 bases sitting between them. CDR1 and CDR2 from the germline V gene are SEHNR and FQNEAQ (reference sequence). The CDR3 has 17 residues. The origin of this receptor is a human donor in good health. The source material was T cells isolated from PBMCs. This chain joins TRBV7-9 and TRBJ1-1, with D perhaps TRBD1 (6 bases). Here the CDR3 DNA reads TGTGCCAGCAGCCCGGACCCGCCACGGGACAAGAACACTGAAGCTTTCTTT. Protein product: CASSPDPPRDKNTEAFF.